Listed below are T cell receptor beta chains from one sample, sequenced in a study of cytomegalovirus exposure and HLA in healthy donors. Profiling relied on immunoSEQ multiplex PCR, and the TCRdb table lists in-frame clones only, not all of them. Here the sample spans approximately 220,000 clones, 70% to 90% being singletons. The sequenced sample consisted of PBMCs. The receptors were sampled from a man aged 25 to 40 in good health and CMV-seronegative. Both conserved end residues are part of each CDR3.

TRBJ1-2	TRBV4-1	CASSPQVNYGYTF
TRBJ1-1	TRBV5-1	CASSPVTGGEAFF
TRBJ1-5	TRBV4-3	CASSQDRGSNQPQHF
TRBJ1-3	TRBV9	CASSVQGARGNTIYF
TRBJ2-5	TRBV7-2	CASSLSTGFQETQYF
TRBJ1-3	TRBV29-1	CSVGESGNTIYF
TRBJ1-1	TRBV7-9	CASSLGPGGKNTEAFF
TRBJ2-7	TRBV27	CASSSILALNPYEQYF
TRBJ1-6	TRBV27	CASSLTQGSGTYNSPLHF
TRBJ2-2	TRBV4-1	CASSEGTRELFF
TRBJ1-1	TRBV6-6	CASRYPGTGYTEAFF
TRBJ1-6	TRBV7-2	CASSLPTPGRGRGNSPLHF
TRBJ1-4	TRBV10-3	CAIASGQAPEKLFF
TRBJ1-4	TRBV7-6	CASSQQTGLNEKLFF
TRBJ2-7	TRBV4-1	CASSQGRTGGHEQYF
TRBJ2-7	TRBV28	CASSLRLAGASYEQYF
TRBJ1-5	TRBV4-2	CASSQDFGQPQHF
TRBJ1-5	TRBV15	CATSRGGTDGQPQHF
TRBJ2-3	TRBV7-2	CASSLAGLKGTDTQYF
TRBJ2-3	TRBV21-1	CASSKNGKRLTDTQYF
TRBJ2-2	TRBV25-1	CASSVQGGELFF
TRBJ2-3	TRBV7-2	CASSLTSPFVADTQYF
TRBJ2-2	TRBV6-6	CASRLAGGTGELFF
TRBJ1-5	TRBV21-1	CATRDSCNQPQHF
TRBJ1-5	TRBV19	CASSIILGNQPQHF
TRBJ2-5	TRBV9	CASSVDRGMETQYF